Listed here is a single TCR beta chain. The length of the CDR3 is 15 residues. Germline V gene lookup returns CDR1 SGHAT and CDR2 FQNNGV. V lost 4 bases and J lost 2, with 15 bases in between. The data were taken from a study of CD8 T cells in Susac syndrome. Peripheral blood CD8+ and CD4+ T cells were profiled by TCR beta sequencing. Each multiple sclerosis control was a treatment-naive patient with relapsing-remitting disease that was either stable or active. Purification of the CD8+ and CD4+ T cells relied on negative isolation, and TEMRA cells underwent FACS enrichment. RNA, at about 0.5 to 1 ug, was reverse transcribed with random hexamers. Amplification of TCR beta CDR3 used immunoSEQ multiplex PCR across 54 Vbeta and 13 Jbeta. TCRdb re-derived calls from the immunoSEQ multiplex PCR reads in MiXCR, one entry per CDR3 protein. This table has 180,000 or so distinct CDR3 sequences, more than 90% appearing once.

This sequence was found in a human donor with multiple sclerosis. The chain employs TRBV11-2 and TRBJ2-7, with D perhaps TRBD1 or TRBD2 (5 bases each). The specimen was CD4+ T cells from PBMCs. The CDR3 coding sequence is TGTGCCAGCAGCTCCCCCCGGGACCTCCCCTACGAGCAGTACTTC. This gives the protein CASSSPRDLPYEQYF.